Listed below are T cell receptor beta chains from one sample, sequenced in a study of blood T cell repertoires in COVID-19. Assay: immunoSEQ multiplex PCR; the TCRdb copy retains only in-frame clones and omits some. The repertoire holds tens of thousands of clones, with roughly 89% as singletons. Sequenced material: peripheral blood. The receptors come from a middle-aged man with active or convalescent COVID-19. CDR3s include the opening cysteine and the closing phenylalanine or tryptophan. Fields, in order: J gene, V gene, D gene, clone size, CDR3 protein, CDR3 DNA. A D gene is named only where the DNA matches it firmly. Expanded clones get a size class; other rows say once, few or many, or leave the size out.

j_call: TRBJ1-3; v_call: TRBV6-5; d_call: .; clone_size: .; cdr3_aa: CASSYTGSGNTIYF; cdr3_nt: TGTGCCAGCAGTTACACGGGGTCTGGAAACACCATATATTTT
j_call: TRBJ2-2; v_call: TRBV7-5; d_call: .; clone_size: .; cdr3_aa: CVRSYCTNTGELFF; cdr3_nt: TGTGTCAGAAGCTATTGTACGAACACCGGGGAGCTGTTTTTT
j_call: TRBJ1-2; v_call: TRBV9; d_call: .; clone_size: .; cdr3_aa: CASSVSEGVGYTF; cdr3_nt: TGTGCCAGCAGCGTATCAGAGGGCGTGGGCTACACCTTC
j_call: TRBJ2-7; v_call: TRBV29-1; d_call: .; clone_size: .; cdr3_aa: CSVSHSYEQYF; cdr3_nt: TGCAGCGTTTCCCACAGCTACGAGCAGTACTTC
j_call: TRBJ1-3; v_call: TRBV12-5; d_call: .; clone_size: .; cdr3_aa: CASGLVQGLNTIYF; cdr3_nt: TGTGCTAGTGGTTTGGTACAGGGATTGAACACCATATATTTT
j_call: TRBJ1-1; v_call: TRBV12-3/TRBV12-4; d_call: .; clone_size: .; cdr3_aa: CASNLGDGWSAFF; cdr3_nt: TGTGCCAGCAATTTGGGCGACGGTTGGTCGGCTTTCTTT
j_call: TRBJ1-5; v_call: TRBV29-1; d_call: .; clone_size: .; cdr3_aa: CSVVESGDGPQHF; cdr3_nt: TGCAGCGTTGTTGAGAGCGGTGACGGGCCCCAGCATTTT
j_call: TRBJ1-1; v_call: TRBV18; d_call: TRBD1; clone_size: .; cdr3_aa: CASSALGQAYTEAFF; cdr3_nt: TGTGCCAGCTCCGCGCTGGGACAGGCGTACACTGAAGCTTTCTTT
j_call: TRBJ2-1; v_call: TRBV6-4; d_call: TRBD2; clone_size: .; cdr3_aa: CASSARTGTSGREQFF; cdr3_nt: TGTGCCAGCAGTGCCCGAACCGGGACTAGCGGGAGGGAGCAGTTCTTC
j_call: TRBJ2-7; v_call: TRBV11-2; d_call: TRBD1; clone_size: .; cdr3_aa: CASSFTGDEQYF; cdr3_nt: TGTGCCAGCAGCTTTACAGGGGACGAGCAGTACTTC
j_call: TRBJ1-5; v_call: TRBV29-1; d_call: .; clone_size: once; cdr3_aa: CSVARSLDQPQHF; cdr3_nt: TGCAGCGTTGCTAGGTCACTGGATCAGCCCCAGCATTTT
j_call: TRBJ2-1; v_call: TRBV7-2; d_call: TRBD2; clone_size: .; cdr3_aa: CASIPRLAGNNEQFF; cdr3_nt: TGTGCCAGCATTCCCCGACTAGCGGGGAACAATGAGCAGTTCTTC
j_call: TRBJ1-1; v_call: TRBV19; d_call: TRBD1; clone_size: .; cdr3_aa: CASRNRGSTEAFF; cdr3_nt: TGTGCCAGTAGAAACAGGGGGAGCACTGAAGCTTTCTTT
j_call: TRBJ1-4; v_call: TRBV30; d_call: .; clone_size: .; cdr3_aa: CAWSGARANEKLFF; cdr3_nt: TGTGCCTGGAGTGGGGCTCGAGCTAATGAAAAACTGTTTTTT
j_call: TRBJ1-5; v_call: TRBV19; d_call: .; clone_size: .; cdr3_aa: CASSGSQGGQPQHF; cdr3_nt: TGTGCCAGTAGTGGGTCCCAGGGCGGTCAGCCCCAGCATTTT
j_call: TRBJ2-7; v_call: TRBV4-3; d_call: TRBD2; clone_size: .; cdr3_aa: CASSRRGTGGDEQYF; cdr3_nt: TGCGCCAGCAGCCGACGAGGGACGGGAGGCGACGAGCAGTACTTC
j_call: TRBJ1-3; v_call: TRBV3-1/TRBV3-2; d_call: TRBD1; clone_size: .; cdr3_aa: CASSHIPGQGKNTIYF; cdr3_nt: TGTGCCAGCAGCCACATCCCGGGACAGGGAAAAAACACCATATATTTT
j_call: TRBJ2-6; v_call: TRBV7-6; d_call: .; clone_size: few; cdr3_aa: CASSPERMSGANVLTF; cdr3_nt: TGTGCCAGCAGCCCAGAGAGGATGTCTGGGGCCAACGTCCTGACTTTC
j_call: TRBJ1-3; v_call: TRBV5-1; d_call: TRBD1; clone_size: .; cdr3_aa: CASSSRTGFGNTIYF; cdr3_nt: TGCGCCAGCAGCTCAAGGACAGGGTTCGGAAACACCATATATTTT
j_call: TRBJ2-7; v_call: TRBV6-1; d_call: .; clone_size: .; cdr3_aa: CASSLRQGYEQYF; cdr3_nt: TGTGCCAGCAGTTTAAGGCAGGGCTACGAGCAGTACTTC
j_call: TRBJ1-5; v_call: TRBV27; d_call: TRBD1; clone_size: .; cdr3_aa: CASMGTGGRQPQHF; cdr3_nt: TGTGCCAGTATGGGAACAGGGGGCCGCCAGCCCCAGCATTTT
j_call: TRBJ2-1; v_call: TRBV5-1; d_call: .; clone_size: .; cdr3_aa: CASSSDFSYNEQFF; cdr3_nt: TGCGCCAGCAGCTCGGACTTCTCCTACAATGAGCAGTTCTTC
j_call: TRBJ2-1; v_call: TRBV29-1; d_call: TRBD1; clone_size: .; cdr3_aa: CSAEGAGTYNEQFF; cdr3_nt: TGCAGCGCTGAGGGGGCCGGGACCTACAATGAGCAGTTCTTC
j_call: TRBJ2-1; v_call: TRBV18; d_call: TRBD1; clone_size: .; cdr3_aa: CASSPPLGQTYNEQFF; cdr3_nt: TGTGCCAGCTCACCACCTCTGGGACAGACCTACAATGAGCAGTTCTTC
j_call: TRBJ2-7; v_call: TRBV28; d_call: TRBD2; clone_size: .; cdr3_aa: CASSTLGLAGGRNEQYF; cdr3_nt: TGTGCCAGCAGTACCCTCGGACTAGCGGGAGGGCGTAACGAGCAGTACTTC
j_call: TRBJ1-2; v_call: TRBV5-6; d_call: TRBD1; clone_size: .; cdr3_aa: CASRGQDSGYGYTF; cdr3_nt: TGTGCCAGCAGAGGACAGGATAGCGGCTATGGCTACACCTTC
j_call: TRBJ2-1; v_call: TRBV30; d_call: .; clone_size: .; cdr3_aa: CARKRGSTYNEQFF; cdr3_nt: TGTGCCCGCAAAAGGGGAAGCACCTACAATGAGCAGTTCTTC
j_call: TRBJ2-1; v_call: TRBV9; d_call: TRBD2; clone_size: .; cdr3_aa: CASSGTSGRGNEQFF; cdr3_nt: TGTGCCAGCAGCGGGACTAGCGGGAGGGGAAATGAGCAGTTCTTC
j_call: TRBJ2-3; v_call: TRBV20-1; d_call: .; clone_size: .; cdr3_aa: CSAGGVDTQYF; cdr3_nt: TGCAGTGCAGGAGGGGTGGATACGCAGTATTTT
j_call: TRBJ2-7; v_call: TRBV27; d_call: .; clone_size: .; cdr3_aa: CASSLGTGSYEQYF; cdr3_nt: TGTGCCAGCAGTTTAGGAACAGGGTCATACGAGCAGTACTTC
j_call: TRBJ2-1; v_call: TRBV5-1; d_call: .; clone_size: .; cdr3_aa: CASSSPGRQAEYNEQFF; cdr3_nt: TGCGCCAGCAGCTCACCTGGGAGGCAGGCGGAGTACAATGAGCAGTTCTTC
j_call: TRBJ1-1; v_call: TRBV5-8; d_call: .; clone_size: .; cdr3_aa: CASSLGRGEAFF; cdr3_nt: TGTGCCAGCAGCTTGGGTCGGGGTGAAGCTTTCTTT
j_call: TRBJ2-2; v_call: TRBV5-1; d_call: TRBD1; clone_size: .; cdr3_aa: CASSRTGYNGELFF; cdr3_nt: TGCGCCAGCAGCCGGACAGGGTATAACGGGGAGCTGTTTTTT
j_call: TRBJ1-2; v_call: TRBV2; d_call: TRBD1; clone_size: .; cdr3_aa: CASMAGGKSHYGYTF; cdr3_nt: TGTGCCAGCATGGCAGGGGGCAAGTCGCACTATGGCTACACCTTC
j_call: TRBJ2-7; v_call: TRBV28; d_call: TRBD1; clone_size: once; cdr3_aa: CASRDRGGSYEQYF; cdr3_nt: TGTGCCAGCAGGGACAGGGGTGGGTCCTACGAGCAGTACTTC
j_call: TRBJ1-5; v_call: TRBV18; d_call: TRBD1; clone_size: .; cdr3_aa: CASSLTGTGDLSNQPQHF; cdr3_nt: TGTGCCAGCTCACTAACCGGGACAGGAGATCTTAGCAATCAGCCCCAGCATTTT
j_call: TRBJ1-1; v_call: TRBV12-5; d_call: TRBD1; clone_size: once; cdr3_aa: CASGLAGTGAFF; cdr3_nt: TGTGCTAGTGGTTTGGCCGGGACAGGAGCTTTCTTT
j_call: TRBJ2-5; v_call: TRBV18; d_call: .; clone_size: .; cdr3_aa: CASSPSGYQETQYF; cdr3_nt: TGTGCCAGCTCACCCTCGGGGTACCAAGAGACCCAGTACTTC
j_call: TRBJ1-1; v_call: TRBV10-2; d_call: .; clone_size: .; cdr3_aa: CASSDFQGTEAFF; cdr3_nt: TGCGCCAGCAGTGATTTCCAGGGGACTGAAGCTTTCTTT
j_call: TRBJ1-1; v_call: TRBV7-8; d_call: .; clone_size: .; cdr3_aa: CASSLARGGTEAFF; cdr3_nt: TGTGCCAGCAGCTTAGCGAGGGGGGGGACTGAAGCTTTCTTT
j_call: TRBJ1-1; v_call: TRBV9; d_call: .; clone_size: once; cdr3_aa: CASSPRGLDTEAFF; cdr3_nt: TGTGCCAGCAGCCCGCGGGGGCTGGACACTGAAGCTTTCTTT
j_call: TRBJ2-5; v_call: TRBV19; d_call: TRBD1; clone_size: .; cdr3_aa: CASSKIGQGSLVETQYF; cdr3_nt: TGTGCCAGTAGCAAGATAGGACAGGGGAGTTTAGTGGAGACCCAGTACTTC
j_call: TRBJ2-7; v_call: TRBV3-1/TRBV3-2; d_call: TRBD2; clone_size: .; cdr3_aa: CASSQIKLAGIYEQYF; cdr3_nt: TGTGCCAGCAGCCAAATAAAACTAGCGGGGATATACGAGCAGTACTTC
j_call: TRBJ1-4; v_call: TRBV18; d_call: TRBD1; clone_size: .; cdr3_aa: CASSFSLTGANEKLFF; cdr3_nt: TGTGCCAGCTCATTTTCGCTAACAGGGGCGAATGAAAAACTGTTTTTT
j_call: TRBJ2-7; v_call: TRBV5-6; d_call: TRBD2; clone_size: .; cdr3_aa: CASSWTSGGVPYEQYF; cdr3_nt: TGTGCCAGCAGCTGGACTAGCGGGGGGGTCCCCTACGAGCAGTACTTC
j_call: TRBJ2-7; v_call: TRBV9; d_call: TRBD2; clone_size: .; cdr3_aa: CASSVGGGTYEQYF; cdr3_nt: TGTGCCAGCAGCGTAGGCGGGGGAACCTACGAGCAGTACTTC